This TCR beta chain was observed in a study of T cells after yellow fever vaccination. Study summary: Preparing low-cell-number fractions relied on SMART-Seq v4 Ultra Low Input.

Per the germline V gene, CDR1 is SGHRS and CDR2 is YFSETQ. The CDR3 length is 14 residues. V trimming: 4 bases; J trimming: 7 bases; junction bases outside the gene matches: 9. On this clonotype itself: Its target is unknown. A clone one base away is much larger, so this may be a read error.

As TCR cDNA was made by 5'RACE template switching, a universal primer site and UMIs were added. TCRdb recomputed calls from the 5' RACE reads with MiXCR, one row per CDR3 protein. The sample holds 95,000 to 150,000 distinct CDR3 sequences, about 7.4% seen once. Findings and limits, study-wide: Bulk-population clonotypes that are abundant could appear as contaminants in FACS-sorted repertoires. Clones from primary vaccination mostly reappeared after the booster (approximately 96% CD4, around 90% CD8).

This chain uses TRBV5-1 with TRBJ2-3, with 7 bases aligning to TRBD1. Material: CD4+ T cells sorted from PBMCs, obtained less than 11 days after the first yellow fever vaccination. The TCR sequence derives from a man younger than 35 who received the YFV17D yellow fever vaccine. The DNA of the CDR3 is TGCGCCAGCAGCGTGACAGGGCGAGGATATACGCAGTATTTT. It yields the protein CASSVTGRGYTQYF.